The 25 T cell receptor beta chains below all came from one sample that was sequenced in a study of control samples from healthy donors and cancer patients. TCRdb's copy holds only in-frame clones and misses some; the assay was immunoSEQ multiplex PCR. The sample holds tens of thousands of clones; about 94% are singletons and the top ten take 24%. The source material was blood. The receptors here all came from a man aged 55-75 years in good health.

The genes are TRBV19 and TRBJ2-3, with D possibly matching TRBD2 (6 bases). From germline, CDR1 is LNHDA and CDR2 SQIVND (reference sequence). CDR3 length: 14 residues. Trimming shortened V by 7 bases and J by 1 base, and 12 bases separated the two germline ends. Written as DNA, the CDR3 is TGTGCCAGTAAGGGACTCATTGGCACAGATACGCAGTATTTT. Translated: CASKGLIGTDTQYF.

The chain couples TRBV5-1 to TRBJ2-3, with 9 bases fitting TRBD1. V lost 4 bases, J lost 4 bases, and 13 bases stayed unmatched. From germline, CDR1 is SGHRS and CDR2 YFSETQ. The CDR3 covers 17 residues. The CDR3 spells CASSPTQRQGGSDTQYF. CDR3 DNA sequence: TGCGCCAGCAGCCCGACCCAGAGACAGGGGGGATCAGATACGCAGTATTTT.

In regard to this clone: Germline and junction disagree at one end, which may indicate a read error. J is TRBJ1-1 and V is TRBV28; TRBD1 matches 7 bases. Germline CDR1 reads MDHEN; CDR2 reads SYDVKM. The CDR3 is 14 amino acids. CDR3 sequence (DNA): TGTGCCAGCAGTTCTGGGACAGATCTCCTAAGCAGGATCTTT. The encoded protein is CASSSGTDLLSRIF.

This rearrangement joins TRBV6-5 to TRBJ1-5, with D perhaps TRBD1 (5 bases). The germline CDR1 and CDR2 sequences are MNHEY and SVGAGI. CDR3 length: 14 residues. V lost 6 bases, J lost 2 bases, and 11 bases lay in between. CDR3 coding DNA: TGTGCCAGCAGAGGCGTGGGGGGCAATCAGCCCCAGCATTTT. Amino acid sequence: CASRGVGGNQPQHF.

The chain carries TRBV9 and TRBJ2-3, with 7 positions matching TRBD2. Germline assignment: CDR1 SGDLS and CDR2 YYNGEE. The CDR3 loop spans 17 amino acids. J gave up 3 bases and V 0 bases, and 10 bases lay outside the gene matches. The DNA of the CDR3 is TGTGCCAGCAGCGTAGAGGTGGGAGGGCTTGGGACAGATACGCAGTATTTT. Its translation is CASSVEVGGLGTDTQYF.

This chain uses TRBV10-1 with TRBJ1-1; D is ambiguous. V lost 0 bases and J lost 10, with 15 bases in between. The CDR3 length is 14 residues. CDR1 is WNHNN and CDR2 is SYGVQD in the germline V gene (reference sequence). CDR3 sequence reads: CASSESGNPKGAFF. CDR3 nucleotide sequence: TGCGCCAGCAGTGAGTCCGGCAACCCAAAGGGAGCTTTCTTT.

The V and J genes are TRBV20-1 and TRBJ2-7; perhaps D is TRBD1 or TRBD2 (5 bases each). The germline CDR1 and CDR2 sequences are DFQATT and SNEGSKA (reference sequence). The V gene lost 6 bases and the J gene lost 7 bases, with 10 bases spanning the gap. This CDR3 has 10 amino acids. CDR3: CSARGWEQYF. Written as DNA, the CDR3 is TGCAGTGCCCGGGGCTGGGAGCAGTACTTC.

The V and J genes are TRBV6-2 or TRBV6-3 and TRBJ2-1; 8 bases agree with TRBD1. The germline gives CDR1 MNHEY, CDR2 SVGEGT. CDR3 length equals 15 residues. With 5 bases clipped from V and 7 bases from J, the junction kept 10 bases outside the gene matches. The CDR3 region is CASSHPGGWGNEQFF. DNA for the CDR3: TGTGCCAGCAGTCACCCAGGGGGCTGGGGGAATGAGCAGTTCTTC.

The chain uses TRBV19 and TRBJ1-5, with a possible D match to TRBD1 (5 bases). Trimming cost V 5 bases and J 5 bases, with 28 bases left between them. The CDR3 has 19 amino acids. Per germline, CDR1 LNHDA and CDR2 SQIVND (reference sequence). The CDR3 sequence: CASSRLTLIGRRADQPQHF. CDR3 nucleotide sequence: TGTGCCAGTAGTCGATTAACCCTTATCGGACGCAGGGCAGATCAGCCCCAGCATTTT.

This clone showed up just once. CDR3 amino acids: CASSRTGQPLGAFF. As DNA, the CDR3 is TGTGCCAGCAGCCGAACCGGACAGCCCTTGGGGGCTTTCTTT. The V gene is TRBV5-4, the J gene TRBJ1-1; tentatively, D is TRBD1 (6 bases). The CDR3 has 14 amino acids. The germline V gene encodes CDR1 SGHNT and CDR2 YYREEE (reference sequence). Trimming took off 4 bases at V and 11 bases at J, with 21 bases between the two ends.

V usage is TRBV18 and J usage is TRBJ2-7, with D perhaps TRBD1 (5 bases). The CDR3 contains 13 residues. The V gene's germline CDR1 is KGHSH and CDR2 LQKENI. Trimming shortened V by 3 bases and J by 7 bases, and 13 bases separated the two germline ends. The CDR3 DNA reads TGTGCCAGCTCACCGCGGCAGGGTGAAGAGCAGTACTTC. Translated: CASSPRQGEEQYF.

This rearrangement joins TRBV13 to TRBJ2-3; 11 bases match TRBD2. Germline CDR1 reads PRHDT; CDR2 reads FYEKMQ (reference sequence). This CDR3 is built from 15 residues. With V trimmed by 5 bases and J by 4 bases, 5 bases remained unmatched. The CDR3 DNA follows: TGTGCCAGCAGCAGGATACTAGCGGGAGCAGATACGCAGTATTTT. Translation: CASSRILAGADTQYF. The variable domain in full, completed from reference TRBV13 and TRBJ2-3, reads AAGVIQSPRHLIKEKRETATLKCYPIPRHDTVYWYQQGPGQDPQFLISFYEKMQSDKGSIPDRFSAQQFSDYHSELNMSSLELGDSALYFCASSRILAGADTQYFGPGTRLTVL.

CDR3 nucleotides: TGTGCCAGCAGTTCCCCGACGGGCGGGGTAGCCAAAAACATTCAGTACTTC. This sequence encodes CASSSPTGGVAKNIQYF. V and J are TRBV28 and TRBJ2-4; D perhaps matches TRBD2 (6 bases). Per the germline V gene, CDR1 is MDHEN and CDR2 is SYDVKM. The germline V and J ends were trimmed by 4 bases and 0 bases, with 16 bases remaining between them. This CDR3 is 17 amino acids long.

The V gene is TRBV5-4, the J gene TRBJ2-2; D possibly corresponds to TRBD2 (5 bases). V shed 2 bases and J shed 4 bases, with 9 bases lying between them. This CDR3 has 14 residues. Looked up from germline, CDR1 is SGHNT and CDR2 is YYREEE (reference sequence). DNA for the CDR3: TGTGCCAGCAGCTTCAGAAGCGGCACCGGGGAGCTGTTTTTT. Encoded protein: CASSFRSGTGELFF.

J is TRBJ2-3 and V is TRBV5-5; D may be TRBD2 (6 bases). Germline V gene data show CDR1 as SGHKS and CDR2 as YYEKEE (reference sequence). V was clipped by 0 bases and J by 4 bases, with 12 bases between them. There are 15 residues in the CDR3. This chain's CDR3 is CASSLGGGYADTQYF. The CDR3 bases are TGTGCCAGCAGCTTGGGGGGAGGCTACGCAGATACGCAGTATTTT. Complete variable domain (other parts from reference TRBV5-5 and TRBJ2-3): DAGVTQSPTHLIKTRGQQVTLRCSPISGHKSVSWYQQVLGQGPQFIFQYYEKEERGRGNFPDRFSARQFPNYSSELNVNALLLGDSALYLCASSLGGGYADTQYFGPGTRLTVL.

The chain combines TRBV18 with TRBJ1-1; D is perhaps TRBD1 (5 bases). Germline V lookup: CDR1 KGHSH, CDR2 LQKENI. This CDR3 has 17 amino acids. V shed 1 base and J shed 7 bases, with 22 bases lying between them. The CDR3 DNA reads as TGTGCCAGCTCACCACTCAGTGGGGGTTCCGGATTAGGTGAAGCTTTCTTT. Translating gives CASSPLSGGSGLGEAFF.

This chain links TRBV27 with TRBJ2-2, with D possibly being TRBD1 (6 bases). This CDR3 has 17 amino acids. Deletions cut 0 bases from V and 3 bases from J, with 14 bases between. Germline V gene data show CDR1 as MNHEY and CDR2 as SMNVEV (reference sequence). The CDR3 nucleotides are TGTGCCAGCAGTTTATCCGGACAGAACCTTTACACCGGGGAGCTGTTTTTT. It codes for CASSLSGQNLYTGELFF.

V and J are TRBV12-5 and TRBJ2-3; D gene ambiguous. Looked up from germline, CDR1 is LGHNT and CDR2 is FRNRAP. Trimming stripped 6 bases from V and 2 bases from J, with 15 bases between. This CDR3 spans 15 amino acids. CDR3 sequence: CASGTPVASTDTQYF. The CDR3, as DNA: TGTGCTAGTGGGACCCCGGTTGCGTCCACAGATACGCAGTATTTT. The full variable domain, its missing parts supplied by reference TRBV12-5 and TRBJ2-3, is DARVTQTPRHKVTEMGQEVTMRCQPILGHNTVFWYRQTMMQGLELLAYFRNRAPLDDSGMPKDRFSAEMPDATLATLKIQPSEPRDSAVYFCASGTPVASTDTQYFGPGTRLTVL.

The CDR3 coding sequence is TGTGCCAGCACCCTAGCGGGAAGCACAGATACGCAGTATTTT. It is translated as CASTLAGSTDTQYF. The chain has TRBV11-3 and TRBJ2-3; TRBD2 agrees at 9 bases. CDR3 length equals 14 residues. Trimming removed 7 bases from V and 0 bases from J; junction bases left unmatched: 2. CDR1 and CDR2 from the germline V gene are SGHNT and YENEEA.

The V gene is TRBV4-2, the J gene TRBJ2-7; D may be TRBD1 (6 bases). V lost 5 bases and J 0 bases, leaving 17 bases between the germline ends. Germline CDR1 LGHNA, CDR2 YNFKEQ. CDR3 length: 16 residues. The CDR3 DNA is TGTGCCAGCAGCACGAGCTACAGGGAAACCTCCTACGAGCAGTACTTC. Protein: CASSTSYRETSYEQYF.

The V gene is TRBV7-9, the J gene TRBJ2-3; D unclear. V lost 2 bases and J lost 3, with 21 bases in between. Germline V gives CDR1 SEHNR, CDR2 FQNEAQ (reference sequence). The CDR3 loop spans 18 amino acids. CDR3 in DNA: TGTGCCAGCAGCTTACAAATAGGCGGTCAGGTGGGAACAGATACGCAGTATTTT. This encodes CASSLQIGGQVGTDTQYF.

J is TRBJ2-1 and V is TRBV11-3, with 7 bases lining up with TRBD1. The CDR3 sequence is 17 residues long. The V gene end was trimmed by 2 bases and the J gene end by 0 bases; junction bases not matched to a gene: 7. Germline CDR1 is SGHNT and CDR2 is YENEEA. Here the CDR3 DNA reads TGTGCCAGCAGCTTATGGTCGGACAGGAACTCCTACAATGAGCAGTTCTTC. Protein: CASSLWSDRNSYNEQFF.

The gene calls are TRBV6-5 and TRBJ1-1; possibly TRBD1 for D (6 bases). The CDR3 sequence is 13 residues long. CDR1 MNHEY and CDR2 SVGAGI come from the germline V gene. The V end lost 6 bases, the J end lost 3 bases, and 11 bases lay between the germline ends. For the CDR3, the DNA is TGTGCCAGCAGATCACAGGGTTACACTGAAGCTTTCTTT. Translation gives CASRSQGYTEAFF.

Concerning this clone: One end of the junction fails to match germline, which may point to a read error. The chain employs TRBV7-7 and TRBJ1-4; no definite D call. This CDR3 contains 14 residues. Per germline, CDR1 SSHAT and CDR2 FNYEAQ (reference sequence). The CDR3 loop is CASSPSATNEKLFF. In nucleotides, the CDR3 is TGTGCTAGCAGCCCCAGTGCAACTAATGAAAAACTGTTTTTT.

The chain uses TRBV11-3 and TRBJ2-5; perhaps TRBD1 as D (6 bases). V was pared by 2 bases and J by 5 bases, with 12 bases between. The CDR3 extends over 14 amino acids. CDR1 is SGHNT, CDR2 YENEEA, per germline. The CDR3 sequence: CASSLRGSRETQYF. DNA for the CDR3: TGTGCCAGCAGCTTAAGGGGGAGTCGGGAGACCCAGTACTTC.